These T cell receptor beta chains were read from a single sample in a study of shared clonotypes between healthy human individuals. The method was immunoSEQ multiplex PCR; TCRdb's version includes in-frame clones alone and lacks a portion of them. The sample shows under 1 million clones, nearly 95% of them seen only once. The sequencing sample was made of naive CD8+ T cells sorted from blood. Every receptor here comes from a man aged 25 to 45 in good health. Each CDR3 is given with its conserved first and last residue. D genes are given only for firm matches.

CSVEDQVGTEAFF TRBV29-1 .
CASSLTPGLAGADTQYF TRBV11-3 TRBD2
CASSTMGEQYF TRBV7-9 .
CASSVGGRGSHEQYF TRBV9 .
CASSDSDRAYEQYF TRBV2 TRBD1
CASTEGQGLEKLFF TRBV5-1 TRBD1
CASSPGTGTFEQYF TRBV19 TRBD1
CASSYPSLEQYF TRBV13 .
CASHPAGVMTDTQYF TRBV28 TRBD2
CASSLLTGELFF TRBV7-9 .
CSVESNDNEQFF TRBV29-1 .
CASSLGAGTMETQYF TRBV11-2 TRBD2
CASSLGQGGNTGELFF TRBV13 .
CASSLASGRLNEQFF TRBV7-9 .
CASSFMKRWTSNYHEQYF TRBV28 TRBD2
CSAYSLTTNEKLFF TRBV29-1 .
CSVPRPRGYYGYTF TRBV29-1 .
CASSAGQTASTEAFF TRBV9 .
CASSLGKGTPGANVLTF TRBV19 .
CASRPGQGTYEQYF TRBV27 TRBD1
CASSPGTGADSYEQYF TRBV5-1 TRBD1
CASSSGSNEQFF TRBV10-2 TRBD2
CASSHRREGLRADTQYF TRBV28 TRBD2
CASSSSQGSGNTIYF TRBV27 .
CASSSGTDSGNTIYF TRBV28 TRBD1
CASSLQAFGSDEQFF TRBV28 .
CASSIRSGRYNQPQHF TRBV19 .
CASSYMGQGSYEQYF TRBV6-5 TRBD1
CASSLLDNTYEQYF TRBV27 .
CASSLTLAGGPGNEQFF TRBV5-1 TRBD2
CASSFRGPYEQYF TRBV27 .
CASSPTYRVTTEAFF TRBV28 .
CASSTQGRRGGTPTYGYTF TRBV19 .
CASSPRQAYEQFF TRBV28 .
CASSTVAEDNEQFF TRBV6-5 .
CAILGQSSYEQYF TRBV2 .
CASKAGQGVVSGANVLTF TRBV2 .
CASSSGLAGVQYF TRBV27 TRBD2
CASSPGTGRDGELFF TRBV5-1 TRBD1
CSVGGQGAEETQYF TRBV29-1 .
CASSWTTDTQYF TRBV11-2 .
CASSLRFGTGELFF TRBV11-2 .
CASSILPDNQPQHF TRBV19 .
CAWSVLAGDTDTQYF TRBV30 TRBD2
CASSGTGRIYEQYF TRBV5-6 TRBD1
CASSLEGLPLEFF TRBV11-2 .
CASSLGGHFTGELFF TRBV27 .
CASSLKCQREFTDTQYF TRBV7-3 TRBD2
CASSLDLTGELFF TRBV7-2 .
CASQTGKETQYF TRBV10-3 TRBD1
CASSQGFGTEVDIQYF TRBV14 .
CASSARQGAYGNTIYF TRBV27 TRBD1
CASRVDRAEQYF TRBV6-1 TRBD1
CASRHASSSTEAFF TRBV7-9 .
CASSLPAPRAAFF TRBV7-9 .
CASNGQSGGEQYF TRBV2 .
CASNRLAGGPTDTQYF TRBV9 TRBD2